This T cell receptor (beta chain) emerged from a study of cytomegalovirus exposure and HLA in healthy donors. Study-wide results and limits: It was assumed in the presence/absence analyses that sequencing depth was roughly uniform across donors. Immune exposure information available was restricted to CMV serostatus. For cytomegalovirus status, the classifier reportedly gave diagnoses with high specificity and sensitivity. Per a later analysis, HLA-associated TCR beta chains showed more clonal expansion than other, equally common TCR beta chains.

The PCR made use of 60 Vbeta and 13 Jbeta primers. The protocol was immunoSEQ multiplex PCR, while the TCRdb copy is restricted to in-frame clones and leaves out a portion. The top ten clones hold around 11% of a sample with 120,000 or so clones, roughly four fifths of them seen once. As for this clone: Its antigen is still unknown.

The receptor was derived from a male donor in good health and CMV-seropositive. The sequenced sample consisted of PBMCs.

The CDR3 bases are TGCGCCAGCAGCTTTGTCCGGGACATAGGTCTGCGTAGTAATGGCTACACCTTC. Encoded protein: CASSFVRDIGLRSNGYTF. V usage is TRBV5-1 and J usage is TRBJ1-2, with D maybe TRBD1 (6 bases). Germline assignment: CDR1 SGHRS and CDR2 YFSETQ. This CDR3 comprises 18 residues. V was clipped by 2 bases and J by 6 bases, with 26 bases between them.